This TCR beta chain came from a study of T cells in Graves' hyperthyroidism and ophthalmopathy. Looking at the study overall: Peripheral blood specimens were obtained at initial diagnosis, prior to any treatment. Broader study findings: Most expanded thyroid clonotypes above 0.001 recurred in blood.

In making diagnoses, clinical symptoms, serum thyroxine and TRAb, thyroid ultrasound and orbital computed tomography were all used. Trimming shortened V by 2 bases and J by 1 base, and 11 bases separated the two germline ends. The CDR3 runs 15 residues. Regarding this clonotype: Its antigen is not known.

RNA transcripts served as the template for amplifying TCR beta CDR3 regions. When the TCR CDR3 underwent first-round RT-PCR, the HTBI primer set was used. Each CDR3 protein is one row after TCRdb ran MiXCR on the multiplex PCR reads. The sample shows more than 300,000 distinct CDR3 sequences, about 15% of them seen only once. The chain links TRBV6-7 to TRBJ1-1; D may be TRBD1 (6 bases). TRBV6-7 is an open reading frame, and its role is uncertain. Sequenced: blood. This receptor was obtained from a woman in her twenties or thirties with Graves' hyperthyroidism that later progressed to Graves' ophthalmopathy. The CDR3 protein is CASSYPPGQNTEAFF. The CDR3, as DNA: TGTGCCAGCAGTTACCCTCCGGGACAGAACACTGAAGCTTTCTTT.